This T cell receptor (beta chain) derives from a study of blood T cell repertoires in COVID-19. Study details: The origin of the acute and convalescent COVID-19 samples was the United States, Italy and Spain.

The protocol was immunoSEQ multiplex PCR, while the TCRdb copy is restricted to in-frame clones and leaves out a portion. The sample contains about 320,000 clones, approximately 88% of which appear only once. This CDR3 has 14 amino acids. Germline V gene data show CDR1 as LNHDA and CDR2 as SQIVND (reference sequence). The V gene lost 7 bases and the J gene lost 4 bases, with 13 bases spanning the gap. The sequenced sample consisted of peripheral blood. V is TRBV19 and J is TRBJ2-2, with D tentatively TRBD2 (6 bases). The receptor was derived from a man between 18 and 35 years old who had recovered from COVID-19. For the CDR3, the DNA is TGTGCCAGTACCGGGGGACTCTTCACCGGGGAGCTGTTTTTT. This gives the protein CASTGGLFTGELFF.